This T cell receptor beta chain comes out of a study of CXCR3-negative and CXCR3-positive naive CD8 T cells. Study-level background: Around 140 million TRB reads were obtained overall (about 1.5 +/- 0.3 million per library). Study conclusions and caveats: TRBV-TRBJ usage was similar across naive CXCR3 subsets but distinct in memory cells.

The CDR3 is made up of 13 amino acids. Within the CD8+ T cell compartment, naive cells were CD45RO-CCR7+CD27+CD95-. With regard to this clonotype: Its antigen remains unknown.

It was by 5' RACE with UMI labels that the TRB cDNA libraries were prepared. Each CDR3 protein gets one entry in TCRdb, which reprocessed the 5' RACE reads and gives no DNA. This sample's table has 100,000 to 150,000 distinct CDR3 sequences. The source material was naive CXCR3- CD8+ T cells from blood. Subset indicated: CD45RO-CCR7+CD27+CD95- naive CD8+ T cells lacking CXCR3 (TNR3-). V is TRBV12-3 or TRBV12-4 and J is TRBJ1-1. The origin of this receptor is a human donor in good health. Some clones in this sample may be carry-over from other donors' samples. CDR3 sequence reads: CASSSPGNTEAFF.